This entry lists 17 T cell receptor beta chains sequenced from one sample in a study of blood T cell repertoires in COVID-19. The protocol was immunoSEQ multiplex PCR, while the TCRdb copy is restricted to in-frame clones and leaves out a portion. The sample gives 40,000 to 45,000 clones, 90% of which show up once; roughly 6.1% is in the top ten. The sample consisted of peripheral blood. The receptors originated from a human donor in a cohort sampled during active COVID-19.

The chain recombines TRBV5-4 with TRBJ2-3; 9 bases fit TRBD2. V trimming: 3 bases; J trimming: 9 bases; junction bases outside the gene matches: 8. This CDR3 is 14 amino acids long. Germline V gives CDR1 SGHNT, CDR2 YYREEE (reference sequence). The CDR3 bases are TGTGCCAGCAGCTCGGCCGGGACTAGCCTGACGCAGTATTTT. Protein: CASSSAGTSLTQYF.

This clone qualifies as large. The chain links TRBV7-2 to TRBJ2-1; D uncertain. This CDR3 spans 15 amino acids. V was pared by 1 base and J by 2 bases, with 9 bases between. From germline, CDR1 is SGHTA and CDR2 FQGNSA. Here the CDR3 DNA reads TGTGCCAGCAGCTTAGTAGTGTCAACCTACAATGAGCAGTTCTTC. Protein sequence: CASSLVVSTYNEQFF.

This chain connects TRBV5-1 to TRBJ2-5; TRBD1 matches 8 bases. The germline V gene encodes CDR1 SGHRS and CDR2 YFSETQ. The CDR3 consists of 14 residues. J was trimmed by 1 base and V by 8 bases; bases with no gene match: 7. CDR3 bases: TGCGCCAGTGGGACAGGAGAGCTCCAAGAGACCCAGTACTTC. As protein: CASGTGELQETQYF.

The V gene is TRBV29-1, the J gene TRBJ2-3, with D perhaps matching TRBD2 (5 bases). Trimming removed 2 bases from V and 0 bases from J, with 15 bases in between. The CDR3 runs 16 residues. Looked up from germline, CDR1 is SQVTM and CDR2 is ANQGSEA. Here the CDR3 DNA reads TGCAGCGTTGAACCTACGATGTGGGAGAGCACAGATACGCAGTATTTT. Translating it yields CSVEPTMWESTDTQYF.

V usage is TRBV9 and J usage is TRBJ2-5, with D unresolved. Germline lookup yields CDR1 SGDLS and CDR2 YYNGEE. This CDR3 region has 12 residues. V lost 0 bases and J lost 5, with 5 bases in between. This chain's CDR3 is CASSVASETQYF. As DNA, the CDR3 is TGTGCCAGCAGCGTAGCTTCGGAGACCCAGTACTTC.

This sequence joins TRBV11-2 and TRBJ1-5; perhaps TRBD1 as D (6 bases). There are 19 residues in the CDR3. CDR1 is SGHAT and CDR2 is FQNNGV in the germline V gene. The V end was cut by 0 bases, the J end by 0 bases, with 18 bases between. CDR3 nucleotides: TGTGCCAGCAGCTTAGAAGGGGACATAGCTCCACCTAGCAATCAGCCCCAGCATTTT. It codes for CASSLEGDIAPPSNQPQHF.

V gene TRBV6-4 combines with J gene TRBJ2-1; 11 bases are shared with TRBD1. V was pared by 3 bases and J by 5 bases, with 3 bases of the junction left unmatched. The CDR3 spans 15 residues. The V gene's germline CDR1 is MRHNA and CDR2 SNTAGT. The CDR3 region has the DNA TGTGCCAGCAGTGAAGGACAGGGGGCGAACAATGAGCAGTTCTTC. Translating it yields CASSEGQGANNEQFF.

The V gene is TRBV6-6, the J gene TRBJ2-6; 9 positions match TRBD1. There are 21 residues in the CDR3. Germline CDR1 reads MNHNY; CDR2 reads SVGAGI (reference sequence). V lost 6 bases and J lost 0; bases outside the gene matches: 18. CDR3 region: CASSLQYYRGQGFSGANVLTF. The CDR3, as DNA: TGTGCCAGCAGCCTACAATACTACCGGGGACAGGGTTTCTCTGGGGCCAACGTCCTGACTTTC.

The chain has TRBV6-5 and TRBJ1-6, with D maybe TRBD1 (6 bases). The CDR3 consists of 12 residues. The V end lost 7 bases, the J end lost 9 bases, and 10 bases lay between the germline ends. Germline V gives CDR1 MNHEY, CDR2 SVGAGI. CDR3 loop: CASNGRGSPLHF. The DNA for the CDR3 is TGTGCCAGCAATGGCAGGGGTTCACCCCTCCACTTT.

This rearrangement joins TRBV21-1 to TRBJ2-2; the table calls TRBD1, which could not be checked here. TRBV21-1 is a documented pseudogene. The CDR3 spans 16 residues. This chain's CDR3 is CARPGQGVPNTGELFF. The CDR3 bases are TGTGCCAGACCGGGACAGGGGGTTCCGAACACCGGGGAGCTGTTTTTT.

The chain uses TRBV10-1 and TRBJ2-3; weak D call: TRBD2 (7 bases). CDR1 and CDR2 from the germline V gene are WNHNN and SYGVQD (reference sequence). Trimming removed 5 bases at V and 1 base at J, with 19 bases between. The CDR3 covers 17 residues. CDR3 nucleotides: TGCGCCAGCAGTCGAGAAGGGGGGGGCGCCTGCACAGATACGCAGTATTTT. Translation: CASSREGGGACTDTQYF.

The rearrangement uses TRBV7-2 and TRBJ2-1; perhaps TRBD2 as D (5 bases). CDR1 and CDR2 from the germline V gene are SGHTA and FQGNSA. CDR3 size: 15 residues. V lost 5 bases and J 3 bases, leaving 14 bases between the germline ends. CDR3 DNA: TGTGCCAGCAGCAGAATTAGCGTGTTCTACAATGAGCAGTTCTTC. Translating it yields CASSRISVFYNEQFF.

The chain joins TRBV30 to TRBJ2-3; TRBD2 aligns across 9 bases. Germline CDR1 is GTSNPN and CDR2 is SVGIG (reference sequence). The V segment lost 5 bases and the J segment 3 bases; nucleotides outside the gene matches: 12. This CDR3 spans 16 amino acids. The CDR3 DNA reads TGTGCCTGGTGTCATAGCGGGAGTGAATCGACAGATACGCAGTATTTT. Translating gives CAWCHSGSESTDTQYF.

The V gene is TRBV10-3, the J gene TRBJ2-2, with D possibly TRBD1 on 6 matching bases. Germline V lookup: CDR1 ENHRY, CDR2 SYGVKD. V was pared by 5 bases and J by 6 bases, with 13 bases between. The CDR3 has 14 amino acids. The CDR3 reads CAISSRQDSGELFF. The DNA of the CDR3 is TGTGCCATCAGTTCACGACAGGACTCCGGGGAGCTGTTTTTT.

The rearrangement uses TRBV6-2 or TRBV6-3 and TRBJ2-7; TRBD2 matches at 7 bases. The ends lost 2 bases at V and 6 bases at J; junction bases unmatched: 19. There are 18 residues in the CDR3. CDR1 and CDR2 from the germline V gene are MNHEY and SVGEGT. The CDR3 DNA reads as TGTGCCAGCAGTTACGAGGGTAGACCGGCGGGAGTGGGTCGCGAGCAGTACTTC. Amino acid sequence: CASSYEGRPAGVGREQYF.

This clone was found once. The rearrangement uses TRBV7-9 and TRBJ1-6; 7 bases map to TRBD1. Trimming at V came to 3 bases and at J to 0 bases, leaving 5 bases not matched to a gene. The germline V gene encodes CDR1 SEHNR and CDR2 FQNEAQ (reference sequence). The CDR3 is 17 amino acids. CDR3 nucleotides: TGTGCCAGCAGCTTGGGGGACAGAAGCTCCTATAATTCACCCCTCCACTTT. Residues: CASSLGDRSSYNSPLHF.

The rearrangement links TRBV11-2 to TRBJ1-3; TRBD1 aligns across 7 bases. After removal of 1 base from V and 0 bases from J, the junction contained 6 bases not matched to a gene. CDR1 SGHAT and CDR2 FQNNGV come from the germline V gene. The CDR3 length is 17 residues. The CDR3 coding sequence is TGTGCCAGCAGCTTAGCCGGAGGGACAGCCTCTGGAAACACCATATATTTT. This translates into CASSLAGGTASGNTIYF.